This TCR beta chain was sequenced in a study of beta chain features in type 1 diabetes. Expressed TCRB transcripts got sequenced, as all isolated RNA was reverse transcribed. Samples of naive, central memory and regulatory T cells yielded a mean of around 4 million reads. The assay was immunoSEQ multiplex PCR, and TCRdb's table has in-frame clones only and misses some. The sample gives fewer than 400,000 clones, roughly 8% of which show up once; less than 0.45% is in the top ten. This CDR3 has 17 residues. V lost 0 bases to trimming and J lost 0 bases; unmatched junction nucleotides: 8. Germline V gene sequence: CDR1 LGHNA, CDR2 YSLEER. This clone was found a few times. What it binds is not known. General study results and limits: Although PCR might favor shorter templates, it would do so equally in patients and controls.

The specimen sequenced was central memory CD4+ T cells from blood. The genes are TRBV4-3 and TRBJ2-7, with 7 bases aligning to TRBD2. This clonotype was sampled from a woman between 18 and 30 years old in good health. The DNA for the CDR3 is TGCGCCAGCAGCCAAGACGTCCTAGCGGAGCACTCCTACGAGCAGTACTTC. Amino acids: CASSQDVLAEHSYEQYF.